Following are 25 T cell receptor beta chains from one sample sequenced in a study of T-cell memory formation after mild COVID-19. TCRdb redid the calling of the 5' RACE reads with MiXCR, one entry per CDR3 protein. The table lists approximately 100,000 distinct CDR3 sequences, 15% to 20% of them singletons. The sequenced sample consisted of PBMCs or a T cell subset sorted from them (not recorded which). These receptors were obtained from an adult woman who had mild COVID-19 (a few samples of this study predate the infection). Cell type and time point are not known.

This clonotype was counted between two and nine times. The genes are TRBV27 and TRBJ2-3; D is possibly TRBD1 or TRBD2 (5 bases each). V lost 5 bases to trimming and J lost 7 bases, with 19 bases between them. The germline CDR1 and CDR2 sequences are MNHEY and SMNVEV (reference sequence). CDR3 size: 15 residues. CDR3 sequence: CASSPGTAPVNTQYF. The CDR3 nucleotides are TGTGCCAGCAGTCCCGGGACGGCCCCGGTGAATACGCAGTATTTT.

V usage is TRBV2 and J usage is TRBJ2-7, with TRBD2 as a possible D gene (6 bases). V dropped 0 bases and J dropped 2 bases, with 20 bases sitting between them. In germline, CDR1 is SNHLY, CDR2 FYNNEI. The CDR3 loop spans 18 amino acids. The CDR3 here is CASSEAGDSGAYTYEQYF. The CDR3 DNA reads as TGTGCCAGCAGTGAAGCGGGGGACTCGGGAGCCTACACCTACGAGCAGTACTTC.

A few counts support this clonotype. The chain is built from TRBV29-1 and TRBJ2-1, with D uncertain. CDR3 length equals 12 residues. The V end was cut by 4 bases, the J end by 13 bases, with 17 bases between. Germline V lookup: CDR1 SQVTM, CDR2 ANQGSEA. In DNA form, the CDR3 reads TGCAGCGTTGTTGGGAACCACGAACCACAGTTCTTC. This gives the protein CSVVGNHEPQFF.

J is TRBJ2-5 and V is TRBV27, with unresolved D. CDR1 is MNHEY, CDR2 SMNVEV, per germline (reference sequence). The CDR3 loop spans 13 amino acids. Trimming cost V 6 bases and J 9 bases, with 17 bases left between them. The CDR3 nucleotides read TGTGCCAGCAGAGGAACGGCCTATGGGTCCCAGTACTTC. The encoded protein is CASRGTAYGSQYF.

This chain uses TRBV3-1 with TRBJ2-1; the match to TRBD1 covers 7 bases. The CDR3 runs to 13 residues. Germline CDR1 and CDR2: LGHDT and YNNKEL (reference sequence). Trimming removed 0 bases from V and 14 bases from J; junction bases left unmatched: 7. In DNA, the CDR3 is TGTGCCAGCAGCCAAGATTTTCCGGACAGGAAGTTCTTC. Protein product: CASSQDFPDRKFF.

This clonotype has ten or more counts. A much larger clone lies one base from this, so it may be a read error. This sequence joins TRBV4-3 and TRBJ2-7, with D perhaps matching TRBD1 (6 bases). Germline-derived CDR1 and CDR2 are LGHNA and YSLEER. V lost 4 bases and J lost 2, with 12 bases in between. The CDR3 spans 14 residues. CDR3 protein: CASSPGEATYEQYF. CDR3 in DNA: TGCGCCAGCAGCCCAGGGGAAGCGACCTACGAGCAGTACTTC.

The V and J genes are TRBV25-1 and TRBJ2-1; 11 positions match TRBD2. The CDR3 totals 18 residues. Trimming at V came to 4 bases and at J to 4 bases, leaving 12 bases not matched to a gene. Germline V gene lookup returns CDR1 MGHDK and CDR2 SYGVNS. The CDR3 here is CASSGSLVLAGVYNEQFF. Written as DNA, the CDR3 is TGTGCCAGCAGTGGGTCCCTGGTACTAGCGGGAGTTTACAATGAGCAGTTCTTC.

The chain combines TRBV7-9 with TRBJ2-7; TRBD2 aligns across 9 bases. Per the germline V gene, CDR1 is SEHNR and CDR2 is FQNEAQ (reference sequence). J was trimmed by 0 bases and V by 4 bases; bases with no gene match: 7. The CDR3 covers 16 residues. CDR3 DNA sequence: TGTGCCAGCAGCTCCGATACTAGCGGGCTCTCCTACGAGCAGTACTTC. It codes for CASSSDTSGLSYEQYF.

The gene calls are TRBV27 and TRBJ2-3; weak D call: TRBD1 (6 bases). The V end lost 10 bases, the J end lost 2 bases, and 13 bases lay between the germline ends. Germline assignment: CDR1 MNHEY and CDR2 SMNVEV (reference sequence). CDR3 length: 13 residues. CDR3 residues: CATEPGDTDTQYF. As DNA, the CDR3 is TGTGCCACCGAGCCAGGGGACACAGATACGCAGTATTTT.

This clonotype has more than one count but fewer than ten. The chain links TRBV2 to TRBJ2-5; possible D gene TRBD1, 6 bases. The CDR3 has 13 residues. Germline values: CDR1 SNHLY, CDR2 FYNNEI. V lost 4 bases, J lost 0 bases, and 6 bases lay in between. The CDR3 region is CASSGTDQETQYF. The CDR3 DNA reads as TGTGCCAGCAGTGGGACAGACCAAGAGACCCAGTACTTC.

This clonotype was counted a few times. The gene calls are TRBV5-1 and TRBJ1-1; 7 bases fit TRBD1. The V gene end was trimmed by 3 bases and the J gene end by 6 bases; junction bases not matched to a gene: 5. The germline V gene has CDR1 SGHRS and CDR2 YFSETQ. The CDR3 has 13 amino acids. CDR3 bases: TGCGCCAGCAGCTACACAGGGGAGGCTGAAGCTTTCTTT. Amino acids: CASSYTGEAEAFF.

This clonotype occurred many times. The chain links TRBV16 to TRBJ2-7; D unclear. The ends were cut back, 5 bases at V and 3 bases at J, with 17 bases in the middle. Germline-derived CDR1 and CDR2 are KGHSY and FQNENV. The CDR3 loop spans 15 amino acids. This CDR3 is CASSINLGWNYEQYF. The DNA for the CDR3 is TGTGCCAGCAGCATCAACCTGGGATGGAACTACGAGCAGTACTTC.

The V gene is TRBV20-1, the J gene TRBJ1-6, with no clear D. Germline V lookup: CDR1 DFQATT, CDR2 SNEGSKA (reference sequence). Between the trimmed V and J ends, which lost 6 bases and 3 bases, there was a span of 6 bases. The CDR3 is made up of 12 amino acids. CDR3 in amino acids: CSAKVYNSPLHF. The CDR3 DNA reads TGCAGTGCGAAGGTCTATAATTCACCCCTCCACTTT.

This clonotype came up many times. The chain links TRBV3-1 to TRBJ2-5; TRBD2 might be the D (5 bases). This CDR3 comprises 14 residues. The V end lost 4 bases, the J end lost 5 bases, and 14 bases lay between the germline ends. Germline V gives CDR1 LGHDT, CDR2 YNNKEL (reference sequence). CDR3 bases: TGTGCCAGCAGCCCCCCCCGGCGCGGGGAGACCCAGTACTTC. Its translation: CASSPPRRGETQYF.

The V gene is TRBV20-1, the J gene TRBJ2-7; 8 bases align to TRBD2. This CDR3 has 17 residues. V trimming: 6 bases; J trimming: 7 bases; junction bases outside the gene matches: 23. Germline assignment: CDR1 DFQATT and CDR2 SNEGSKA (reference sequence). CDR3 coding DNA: TGCAGTGCCAGATCGGATAAGGTCTCGGGGGGGGTAGAAGAGCAGTACTTC. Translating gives CSARSDKVSGGVEEQYF.

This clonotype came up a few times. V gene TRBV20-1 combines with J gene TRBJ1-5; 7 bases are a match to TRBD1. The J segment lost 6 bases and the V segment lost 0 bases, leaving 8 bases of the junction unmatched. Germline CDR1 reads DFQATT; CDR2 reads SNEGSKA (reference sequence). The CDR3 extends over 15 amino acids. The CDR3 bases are TGCAGTGCTAGAGATCCAGGGGGTGTGGGTCAGCCCCAGCATTTT. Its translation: CSARDPGGVGQPQHF.

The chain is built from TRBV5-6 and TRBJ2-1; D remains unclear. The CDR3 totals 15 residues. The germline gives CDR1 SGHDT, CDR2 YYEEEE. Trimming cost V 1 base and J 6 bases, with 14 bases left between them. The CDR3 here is CASSLIFGGPNEQFF. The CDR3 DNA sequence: TGTGCCAGCAGCTTGATCTTCGGCGGACCCAATGAGCAGTTCTTC. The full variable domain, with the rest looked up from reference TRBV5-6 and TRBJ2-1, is DAGVTQSPTHLIKTRGQQVTLRCSPKSGHDTVSWYQQALGQGPQFIFQYYEEEERQRGNFPDRFSGHQFPNYSSELNVNALLLGDSALYLCASSLIFGGPNEQFFGPGTRLTVL.

CDR3 in amino acids: CASTSTSGPWDEQFF. CDR3 nucleotides: TGTGCCAGCACCTCAACTAGCGGCCCCTGGGATGAGCAGTTCTTC. The J gene is TRBJ2-1, the V gene TRBV12-3 or TRBV12-4; 8 nucleotides match TRBD2. There are 15 residues in the CDR3. V shed 7 bases and J 8 bases; nucleotides not matched to a gene: 13.

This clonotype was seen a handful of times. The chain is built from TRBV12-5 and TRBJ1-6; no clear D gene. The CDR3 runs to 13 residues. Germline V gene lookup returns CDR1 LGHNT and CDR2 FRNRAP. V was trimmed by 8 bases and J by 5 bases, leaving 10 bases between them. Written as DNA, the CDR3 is TGTGCTAGTCAACAGTTGGATAATTCACCCCTCCACTTT. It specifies CASQQLDNSPLHF.

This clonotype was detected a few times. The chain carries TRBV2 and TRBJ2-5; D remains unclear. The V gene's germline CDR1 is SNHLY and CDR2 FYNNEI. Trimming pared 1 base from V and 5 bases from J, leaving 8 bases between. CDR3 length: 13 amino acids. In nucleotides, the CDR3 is TGTGCCAGCAGTGAAGGGGTAGGGGAGACCCAGTACTTC. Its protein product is CASSEGVGETQYF.

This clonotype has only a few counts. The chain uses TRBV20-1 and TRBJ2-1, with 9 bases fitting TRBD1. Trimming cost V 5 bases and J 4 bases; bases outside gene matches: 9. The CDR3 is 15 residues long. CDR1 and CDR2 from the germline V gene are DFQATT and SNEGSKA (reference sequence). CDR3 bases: TGCAGTGCTCGCTGGCCCGGACAGGGGTACAATGAGCAGTTCTTC. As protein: CSARWPGQGYNEQFF.

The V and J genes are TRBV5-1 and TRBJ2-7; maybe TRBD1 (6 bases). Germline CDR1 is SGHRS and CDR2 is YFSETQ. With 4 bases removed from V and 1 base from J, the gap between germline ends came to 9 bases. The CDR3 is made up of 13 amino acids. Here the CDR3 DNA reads TGCGCCAGCAGCATGGACAGTTCCTACGAGCAGTACTTC. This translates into CASSMDSSYEQYF.

The CDR3 spells CASSEDRGGTGANVLTF. CDR3 sequence (DNA): TGTGCCAGCAGCGAGGACAGGGGAGGGACTGGGGCCAACGTCCTGACTTTC. The J gene is TRBJ2-6, the V gene TRBV21-1; TRBD1 reflects the table's D call only, with no check against the DNA. TRBV21-1 is given as a pseudogene. The length of the CDR3 is 17 residues.

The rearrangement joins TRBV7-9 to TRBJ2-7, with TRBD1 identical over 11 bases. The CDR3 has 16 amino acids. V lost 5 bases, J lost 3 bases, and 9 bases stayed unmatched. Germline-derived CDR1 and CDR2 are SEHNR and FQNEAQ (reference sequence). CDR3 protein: CASSDARTGGHYEQYF. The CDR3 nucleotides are TGTGCCAGCAGCGACGCCCGGACAGGGGGCCACTACGAGCAGTACTTC.

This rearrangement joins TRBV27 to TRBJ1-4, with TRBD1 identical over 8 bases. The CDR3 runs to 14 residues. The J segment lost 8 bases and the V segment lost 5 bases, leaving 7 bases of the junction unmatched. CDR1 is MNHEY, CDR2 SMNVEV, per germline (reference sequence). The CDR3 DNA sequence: TGTGCCAGCAGTAGGTGGGACAGGAACGAAAAACTGTTTTTT. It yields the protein CASSRWDRNEKLFF.